This TCR beta chain was recovered during a study of cytomegalovirus exposure and HLA in healthy donors. Study-wide results and caveats: The sole available immune exposure information was CMV serostatus.

While unrecorded immune exposures were likely, the donors were nominally healthy when sampled. A multiplex PCR was run with 60 Vbeta primers and 13 Jbeta primers. Sequencing used immunoSEQ multiplex PCR; TCRdb keeps in-frame clones, though not all of them. The sample has approximately 150,000 clones, about 80% seen once. This clone has a single count. The antigen is undetermined. Germline lookup yields CDR1 SGHNT and CDR2 YYREEE (reference sequence). V was shortened by 5 bases and J by 6 bases, with 12 bases between the two germline ends. The CDR3 loop spans 13 amino acids. The rearrangement uses TRBV5-4 and TRBJ1-5, with D unresolved. The TCR originated in a woman in her sixties or seventies in good health and CMV-seropositive. What was sequenced was PBMCs. This chain's CDR3 is CASSPAPGQPQHF. CDR3 DNA sequence: TGTGCCAGCAGTCCCGCCCCGGGTCAGCCCCAGCATTTT.